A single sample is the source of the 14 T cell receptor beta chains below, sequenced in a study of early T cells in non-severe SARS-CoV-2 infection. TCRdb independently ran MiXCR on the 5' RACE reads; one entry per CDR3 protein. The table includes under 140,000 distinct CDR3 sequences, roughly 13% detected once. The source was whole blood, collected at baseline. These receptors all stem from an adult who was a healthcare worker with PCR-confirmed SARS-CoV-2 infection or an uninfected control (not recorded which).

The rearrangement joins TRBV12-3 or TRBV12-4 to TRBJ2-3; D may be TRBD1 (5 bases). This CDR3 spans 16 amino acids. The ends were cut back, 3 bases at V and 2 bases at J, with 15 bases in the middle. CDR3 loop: CASSFSGQGVTDTQYF. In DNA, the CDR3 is TGTGCCAGCAGTTTTTCTGGCCAGGGTGTCACAGATACGCAGTATTTT.

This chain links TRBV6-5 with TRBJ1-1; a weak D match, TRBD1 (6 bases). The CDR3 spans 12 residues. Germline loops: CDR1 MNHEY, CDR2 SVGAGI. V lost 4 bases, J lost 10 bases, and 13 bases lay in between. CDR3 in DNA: TGTGCCAGCAGTTCCGGGACAATGGGAGCTTTCTTT. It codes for CASSSGTMGAFF.

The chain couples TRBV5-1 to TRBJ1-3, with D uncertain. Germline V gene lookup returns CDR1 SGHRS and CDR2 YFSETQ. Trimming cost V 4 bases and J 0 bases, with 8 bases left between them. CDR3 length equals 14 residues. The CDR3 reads CASSPTSSGNTIYF. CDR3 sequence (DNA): TGCGCCAGCAGCCCGACGTCCTCTGGAAACACCATATATTTT.

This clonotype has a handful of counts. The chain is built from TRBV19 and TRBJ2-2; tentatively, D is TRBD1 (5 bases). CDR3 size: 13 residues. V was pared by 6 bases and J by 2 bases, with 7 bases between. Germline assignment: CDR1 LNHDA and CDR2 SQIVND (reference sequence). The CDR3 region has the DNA TGTGCCAGTAGACAGGTTAACACCGGGGAGCTGTTTTTT. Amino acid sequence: CASRQVNTGELFF.

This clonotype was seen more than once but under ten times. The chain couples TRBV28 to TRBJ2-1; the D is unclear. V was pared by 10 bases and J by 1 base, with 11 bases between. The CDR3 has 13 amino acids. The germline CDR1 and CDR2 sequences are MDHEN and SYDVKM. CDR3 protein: CATGLGSYNEQFF. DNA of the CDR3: TGTGCCACCGGCCTGGGATCCTACAATGAGCAGTTCTTC.

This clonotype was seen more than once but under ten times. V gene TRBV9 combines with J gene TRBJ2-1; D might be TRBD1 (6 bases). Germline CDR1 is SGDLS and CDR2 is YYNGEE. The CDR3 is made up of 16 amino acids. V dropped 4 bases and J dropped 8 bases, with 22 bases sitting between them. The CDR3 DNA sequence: TGTGCCAGCAGCTTCTCGGGACACATGAGGATCGATGAGCAGTTCTTC. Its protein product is CASSFSGHMRIDEQFF.

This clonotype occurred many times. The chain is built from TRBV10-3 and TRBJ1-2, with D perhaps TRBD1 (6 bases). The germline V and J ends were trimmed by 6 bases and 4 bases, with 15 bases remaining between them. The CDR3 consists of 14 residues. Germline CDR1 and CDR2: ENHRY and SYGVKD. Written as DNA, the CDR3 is TGTGCCATCAGCGCCACAGGGTTCCCCTATGGCTACACCTTC. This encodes CAISATGFPYGYTF.

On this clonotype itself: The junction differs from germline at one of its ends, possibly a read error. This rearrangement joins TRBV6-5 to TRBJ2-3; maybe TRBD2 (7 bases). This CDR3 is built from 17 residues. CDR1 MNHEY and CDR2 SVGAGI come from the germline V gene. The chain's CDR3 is CASSYFIGGGGGDMQYF. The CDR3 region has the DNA TGTGCCAGCAGTTACTTTATAGGGGGGGGCGGCGGAGATATGCAGTATTTT.

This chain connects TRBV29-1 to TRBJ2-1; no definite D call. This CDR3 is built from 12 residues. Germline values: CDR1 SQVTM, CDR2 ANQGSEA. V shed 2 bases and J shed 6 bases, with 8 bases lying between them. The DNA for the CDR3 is TGCAGCGTTGAACCGCAGGTCAATGAGCAGTTCTTC. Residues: CSVEPQVNEQFF.

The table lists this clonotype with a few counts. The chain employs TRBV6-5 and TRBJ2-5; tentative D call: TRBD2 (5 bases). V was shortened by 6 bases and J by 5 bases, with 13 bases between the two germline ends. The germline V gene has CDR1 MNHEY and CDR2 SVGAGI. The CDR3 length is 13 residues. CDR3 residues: CASRRTLDETQYF. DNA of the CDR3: TGTGCCAGCAGGAGGACTTTGGACGAGACCCAGTACTTC.

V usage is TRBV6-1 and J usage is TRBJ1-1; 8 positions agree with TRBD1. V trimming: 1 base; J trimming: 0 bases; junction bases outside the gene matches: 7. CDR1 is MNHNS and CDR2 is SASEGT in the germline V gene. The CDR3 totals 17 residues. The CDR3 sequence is CASSEVDRAILNTEAFF. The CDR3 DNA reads TGTGCCAGCAGTGAAGTGGACAGGGCGATTTTGAACACTGAAGCTTTCTTT.

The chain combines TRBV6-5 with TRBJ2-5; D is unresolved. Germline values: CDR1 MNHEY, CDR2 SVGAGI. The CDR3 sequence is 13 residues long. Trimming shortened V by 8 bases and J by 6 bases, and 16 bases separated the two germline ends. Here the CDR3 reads CASRSYLEKTQYF. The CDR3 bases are TGTGCCAGCCGCAGCTACCTCGAAAAGACCCAGTACTTC.

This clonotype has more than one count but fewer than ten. CDR3 in amino acids: CASSVTSGTDTQYF. The CDR3, as DNA: TGTGCCAGCAGCGTCACTAGCGGCACAGATACGCAGTATTTT. The chain recombines TRBV9 with TRBJ2-3, with 7 bases that match TRBD2. Trimming at V came to 2 bases and at J to 1 base, leaving 1 base not matched to a gene. This CDR3 region has 14 residues. Germline values: CDR1 SGDLS, CDR2 YYNGEE. The full variable domain, completed using reference TRBV9 and TRBJ2-3, is DSGVTQTPKHLITATGQRVTLRCSPRSGDLSVYWYQQSLDQGLQFLIQYYNGEERAKGNILERFSAQQFPDLHSELNLSSLELGDSALYFCASSVTSGTDTQYFGPGTRLTVL.

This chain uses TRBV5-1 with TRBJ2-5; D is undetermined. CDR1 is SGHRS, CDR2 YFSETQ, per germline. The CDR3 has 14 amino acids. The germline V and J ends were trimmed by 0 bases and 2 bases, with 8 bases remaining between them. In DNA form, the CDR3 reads TGCGCCAGCAGCTTGGAGGCAAGTCAAGAGACCCAGTACTTC. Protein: CASSLEASQETQYF.